This T cell receptor beta chain derives from a study of T cell repertoires in cytomegalovirus infection. TCRdb used MiXCR to reprocess the reads, holding one entry per CDR3 protein. The sample shows around 450,000 distinct CDR3 sequences, under 40% of them seen only once. Whole-study findings and limits: The study identified carriers of CMV plus the relevant HLA from cumulative public TCR beta family frequency.

The J segment lost 2 bases and the V segment lost 0 bases, leaving 11 bases of the junction unmatched. Germline V gives CDR1 MGHRA, CDR2 YSYEKL. The CDR3 is 19 residues long. This clonotype appeared a few times. Its antigen remains unidentified. J is TRBJ2-1 and V is TRBV4-1; TRBD1 matches 9 bases. This clonotype was sampled from a human donor in good health (CMV status not recorded). Some clones in this sample may be carry-over from other donors' samples. The sample was PBMCs. The CDR3 nucleotides read TGCGCCAGCAGCCAAGACCGGGACAGGGTTAGCTCAGCCTACAATGAGCAGTTCTTC. It codes for CASSQDRDRVSSAYNEQFF.